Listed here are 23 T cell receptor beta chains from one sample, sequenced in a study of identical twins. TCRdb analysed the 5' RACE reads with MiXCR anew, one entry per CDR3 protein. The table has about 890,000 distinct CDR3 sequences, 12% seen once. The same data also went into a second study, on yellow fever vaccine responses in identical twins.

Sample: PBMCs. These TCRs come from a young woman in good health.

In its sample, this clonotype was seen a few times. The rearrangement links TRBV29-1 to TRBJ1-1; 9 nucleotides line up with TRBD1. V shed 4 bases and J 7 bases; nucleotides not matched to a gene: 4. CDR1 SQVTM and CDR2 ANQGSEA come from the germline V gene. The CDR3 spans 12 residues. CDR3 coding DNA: TGCAGCGTTGTTACAGGGGGCGTTGAAGCTTTCTTT. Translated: CSVVTGGVEAFF.

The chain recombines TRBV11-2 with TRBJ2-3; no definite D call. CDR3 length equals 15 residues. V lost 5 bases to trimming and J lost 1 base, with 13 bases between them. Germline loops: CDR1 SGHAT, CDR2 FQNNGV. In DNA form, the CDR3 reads TGTGCCAGCAGCCCCCGGCCCCCCCGCACAGATACGCAGTATTTT. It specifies CASSPRPPRTDTQYF.

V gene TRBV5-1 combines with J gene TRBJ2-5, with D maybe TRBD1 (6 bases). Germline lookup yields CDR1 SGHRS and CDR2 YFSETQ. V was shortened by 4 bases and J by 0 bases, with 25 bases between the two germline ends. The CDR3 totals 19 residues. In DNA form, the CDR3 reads TGCGCCAGCAGCCACTTGGGTTCAGGGGCGATTTTGTACCAAGAGACCCAGTACTTC. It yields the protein CASSHLGSGAILYQETQYF.

In DNA form, the CDR3 reads TGCAGCGTTGAAGGAGTTGGGACAGGGCTAAATGAGCAGTTCTTC. Translation: CSVEGVGTGLNEQFF. The rearrangement uses TRBV29-1 and TRBJ2-1; 9 positions match TRBD1. Germline V gene sequence: CDR1 SQVTM, CDR2 ANQGSEA. The CDR3 sequence is 15 residues long. V shed 1 base and J 7 bases; nucleotides not matched to a gene: 8.

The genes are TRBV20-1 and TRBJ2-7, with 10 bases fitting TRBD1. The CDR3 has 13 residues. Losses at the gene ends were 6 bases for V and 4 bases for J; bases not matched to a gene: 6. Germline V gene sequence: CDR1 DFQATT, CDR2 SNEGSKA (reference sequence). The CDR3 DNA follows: TGCAGTGCAGACGGACAGGGGGAATACGAGCAGTACTTC. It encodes CSADGQGEYEQYF.

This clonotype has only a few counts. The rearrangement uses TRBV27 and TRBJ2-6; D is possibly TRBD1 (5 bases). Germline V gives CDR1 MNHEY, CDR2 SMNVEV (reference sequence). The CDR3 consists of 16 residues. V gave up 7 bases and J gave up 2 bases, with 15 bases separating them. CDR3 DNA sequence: TGTGCCAGCAAGGGTGGGGCTCCGGCTGGGGCCAACGTCCTGACTTTC. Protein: CASKGGAPAGANVLTF.

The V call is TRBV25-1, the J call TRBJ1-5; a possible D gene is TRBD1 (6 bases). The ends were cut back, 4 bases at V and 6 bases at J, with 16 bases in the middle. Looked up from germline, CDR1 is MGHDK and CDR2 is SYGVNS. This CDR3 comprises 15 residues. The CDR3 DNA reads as TGTGCCAGCAGTGCCAACCGGGGGGCAAGTCAGCCCCAGCATTTT. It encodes CASSANRGASQPQHF.

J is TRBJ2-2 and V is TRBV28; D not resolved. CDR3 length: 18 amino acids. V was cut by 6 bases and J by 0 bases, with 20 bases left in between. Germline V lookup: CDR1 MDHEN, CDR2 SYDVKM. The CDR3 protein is CASSVRRRSPANTGELFF. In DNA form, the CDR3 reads TGTGCCAGCAGCGTCAGACGGCGCTCACCCGCGAACACCGGGGAGCTGTTTTTT. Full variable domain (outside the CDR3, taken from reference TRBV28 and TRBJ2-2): DVKVTQSSRYLVKRTGEKVFLECVQDMDHENMFWYRQDPGLGLRLIYFSYDVKMKEKGDIPEGYSVSREKKERFSLILESASTNQTSMYLCASSVRRRSPANTGELFFGEGSRLTVL.

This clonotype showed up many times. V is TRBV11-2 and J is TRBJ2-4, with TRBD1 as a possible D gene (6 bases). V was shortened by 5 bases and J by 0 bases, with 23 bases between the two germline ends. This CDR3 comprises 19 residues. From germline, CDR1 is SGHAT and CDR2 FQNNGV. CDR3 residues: CASSTPLTDRLLAKNIQYF. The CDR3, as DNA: TGTGCCAGCAGCACCCCACTGACCGACAGGCTTCTAGCCAAAAACATTCAGTACTTC.

The CDR3 is CASSEGWTAVGEQFF. CDR3 nucleotides: TGTGCCAGCAGTGAAGGATGGACAGCTGTCGGTGAGCAGTTCTTC. The V and J genes are TRBV6-4 and TRBJ2-1, with D perhaps TRBD1 (6 bases). Germline loops: CDR1 MRHNA, CDR2 SNTAGT. This CDR3 spans 15 amino acids. V was shortened by 3 bases and J by 9 bases, with 18 bases between the two germline ends.

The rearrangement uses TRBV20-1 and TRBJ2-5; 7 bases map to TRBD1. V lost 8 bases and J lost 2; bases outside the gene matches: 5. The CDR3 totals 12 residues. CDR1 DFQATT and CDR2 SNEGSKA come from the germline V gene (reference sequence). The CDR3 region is CSYEGAQETQYF. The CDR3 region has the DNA TGCAGTTACGAGGGGGCTCAAGAGACCCAGTACTTC.

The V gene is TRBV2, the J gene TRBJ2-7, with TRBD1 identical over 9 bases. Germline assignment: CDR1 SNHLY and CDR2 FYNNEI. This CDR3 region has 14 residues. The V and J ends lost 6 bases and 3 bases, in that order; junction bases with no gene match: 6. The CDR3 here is CASRAGTGLYEQYF. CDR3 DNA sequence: TGTGCCAGCAGGGCCGGGACAGGGCTCTACGAGCAGTACTTC.

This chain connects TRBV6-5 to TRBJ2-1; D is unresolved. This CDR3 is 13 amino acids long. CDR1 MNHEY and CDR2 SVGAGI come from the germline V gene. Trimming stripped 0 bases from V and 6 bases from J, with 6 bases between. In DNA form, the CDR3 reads TGTGCCAGCAGTTACTCGAACACCAATGAGCAGTTCTTC. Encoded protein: CASSYSNTNEQFF.

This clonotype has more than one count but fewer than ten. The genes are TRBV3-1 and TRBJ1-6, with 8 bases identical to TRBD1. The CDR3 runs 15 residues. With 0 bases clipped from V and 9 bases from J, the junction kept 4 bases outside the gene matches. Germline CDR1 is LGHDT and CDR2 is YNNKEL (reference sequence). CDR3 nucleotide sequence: TGTGCCAGCAGCCAAGATTCAGGGGGCGCTTCACCCCTCCACTTT. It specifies CASSQDSGGASPLHF.

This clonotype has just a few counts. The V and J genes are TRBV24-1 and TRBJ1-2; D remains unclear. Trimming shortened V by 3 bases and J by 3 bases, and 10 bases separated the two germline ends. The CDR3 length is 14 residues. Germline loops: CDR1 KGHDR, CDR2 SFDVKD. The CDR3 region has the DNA TGTGCCACCAGTGATGCCTCCGAATACTATGGCTACACCTTC. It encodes CATSDASEYYGYTF.

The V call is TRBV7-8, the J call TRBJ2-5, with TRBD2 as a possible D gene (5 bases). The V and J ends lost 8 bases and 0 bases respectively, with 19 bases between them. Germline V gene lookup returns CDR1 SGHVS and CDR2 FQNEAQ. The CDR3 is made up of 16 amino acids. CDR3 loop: CASFSRGSEHQETQYF. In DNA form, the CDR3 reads TGTGCCAGCTTTTCTAGAGGGAGCGAGCACCAAGAGACCCAGTACTTC. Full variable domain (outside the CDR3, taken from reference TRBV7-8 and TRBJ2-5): GAGVSQSPRYKVAKRGQDVALRCDPISGHVSLFWYQQALGQGPEFLTYFQNEAQLDKSGLPSDRFFAERPEGSVSTLKIQRTQQEDSAVYLCASFSRGSEHQETQYFGPGTRLLVL.

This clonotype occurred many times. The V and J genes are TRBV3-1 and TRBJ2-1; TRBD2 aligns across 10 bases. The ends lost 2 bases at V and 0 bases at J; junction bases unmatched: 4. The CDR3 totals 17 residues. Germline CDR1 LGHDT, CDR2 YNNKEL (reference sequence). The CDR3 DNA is TGTGCCAGCAGCCAATGGACTAGCGGAGCCTCCTACAATGAGCAGTTCTTC. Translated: CASSQWTSGASYNEQFF.

CDR3 sequence: CASSEDGGFRNEQFF. The CDR3 DNA reads as TGTGCCAGCAGCGAGGACGGTGGCTTCCGCAATGAGCAGTTCTTC. The chain carries TRBV11-3 and TRBJ2-1; D is ambiguous. This CDR3 region has 15 residues. Germline V gene lookup returns CDR1 SGHNT and CDR2 YENEEA. Trimming cost V 5 bases and J 6 bases, with 17 bases left between them.

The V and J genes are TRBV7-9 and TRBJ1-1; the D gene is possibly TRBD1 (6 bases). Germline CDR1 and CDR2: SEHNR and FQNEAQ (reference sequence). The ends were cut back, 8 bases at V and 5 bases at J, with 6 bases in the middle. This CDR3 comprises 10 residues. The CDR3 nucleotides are TGTGCCAGCCAGGGGACTGAAGCTTTCTTT. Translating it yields CASQGTEAFF.

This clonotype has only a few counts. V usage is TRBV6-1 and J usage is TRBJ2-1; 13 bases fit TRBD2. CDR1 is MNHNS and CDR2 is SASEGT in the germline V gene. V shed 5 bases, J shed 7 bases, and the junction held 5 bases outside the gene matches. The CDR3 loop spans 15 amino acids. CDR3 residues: CASSTRTSGSNEQFF. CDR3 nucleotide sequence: TGTGCCAGCAGTACCCGGACTAGCGGGAGTAATGAGCAGTTCTTC.

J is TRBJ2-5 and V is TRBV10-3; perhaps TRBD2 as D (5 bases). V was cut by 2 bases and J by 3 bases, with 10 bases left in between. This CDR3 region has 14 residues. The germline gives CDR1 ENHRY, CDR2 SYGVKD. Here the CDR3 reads CAISEPTIKETQYF. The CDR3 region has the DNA TGTGCCATCAGTGAGCCGACTATCAAAGAGACCCAGTACTTC.

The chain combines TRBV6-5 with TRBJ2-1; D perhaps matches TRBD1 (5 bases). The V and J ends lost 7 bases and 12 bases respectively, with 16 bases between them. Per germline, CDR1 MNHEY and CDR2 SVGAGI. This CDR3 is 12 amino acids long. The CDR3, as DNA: TGTGCCAGCACCGAATGGGCAGGGATGCAGTTCTTC. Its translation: CASTEWAGMQFF.

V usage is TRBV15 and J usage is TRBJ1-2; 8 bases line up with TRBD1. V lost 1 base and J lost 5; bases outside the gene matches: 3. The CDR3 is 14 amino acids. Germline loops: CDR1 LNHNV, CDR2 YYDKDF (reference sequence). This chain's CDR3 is CATSRAGTGYGYTF. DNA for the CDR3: TGTGCCACCAGCAGAGCCGGGACAGGTTATGGCTACACCTTC.